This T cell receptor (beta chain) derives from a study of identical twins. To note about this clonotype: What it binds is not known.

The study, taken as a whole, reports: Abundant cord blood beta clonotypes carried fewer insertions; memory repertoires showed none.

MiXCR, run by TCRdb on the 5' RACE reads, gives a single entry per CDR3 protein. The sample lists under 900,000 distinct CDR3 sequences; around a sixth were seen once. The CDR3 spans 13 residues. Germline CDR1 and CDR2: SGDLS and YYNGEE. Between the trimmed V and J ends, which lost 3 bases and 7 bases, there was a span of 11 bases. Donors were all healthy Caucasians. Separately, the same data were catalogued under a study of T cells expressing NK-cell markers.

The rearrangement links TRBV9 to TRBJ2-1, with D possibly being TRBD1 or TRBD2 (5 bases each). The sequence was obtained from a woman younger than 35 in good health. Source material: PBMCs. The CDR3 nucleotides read TGTGCCAGCAGCGGGGGACCGACGAATGAGCAGTTCTTC. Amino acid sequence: CASSGGPTNEQFF.